The clone carrying this T cell receptor beta chain was seen many times. The antigen is not known. The germline gives CDR1 SGHAT, CDR2 FQNNGV. V lost 8 bases and J lost 2; bases outside the gene matches: 12. CDR3 size: 15 residues. Researchers amplified the TCR beta CDR3 regions from RNA transcripts. When the TCR CDR3 underwent first-round RT-PCR, the HTBI primer set was used. TCRdb ran MiXCR on the multiplex PCR reads and lists one entry per CDR3 protein. This sample has more than 300,000 distinct CDR3 sequences, with less than 15% found just once. The data originate from a study of T cells in Graves' hyperthyroidism and ophthalmopathy. Study-level findings and limits: Ophthalmopathy and stable hyperthyroidism were told apart by a 13 V-J model. In the blood, most expanded thyroid clonotypes above 0.001 appeared as well.

Researchers defined stable Graves' hyperthyroidism as no ophthalmopathy progression within 18 months. Patients having uncontrolled infection, another autoimmune disease, pregnancy or lactation were not included. The sequenced material came from blood. The chain is built from TRBV11-2 and TRBJ2-7; TRBD1 agrees at 7 bases. The TCR originated in a woman between 18 and 29 years old with Graves' hyperthyroidism. CDR3 residues: CASLPEGGPTYEQYF. The CDR3 DNA is TGTGCCAGCCTCCCGGAAGGGGGCCCCACCTACGAGCAGTACTTC.